This T cell receptor beta chain was found in a study of graft-versus-host responses after intestinal transplantation. Trimming removed 7 bases at V and 10 bases at J, with 20 bases between. CDR1 SNHLY and CDR2 FYNNEI come from the germline V gene. This CDR3 comprises 15 residues. Data came from immunoSEQ multiplex PCR; TCRdb stores just in-frame clones and leaves some out. The table lists more than 80,000 clones, about 89% of them singletons. As concerns this clone: Its antigen is still unknown.

The chain couples TRBV2 to TRBJ1-6, with D maybe TRBD1 (6 bases). The input for sequencing was unstimulated CD4+ T cells sorted from spleen or lymph node cells, taken before intestinal transplant. The clonotype originates from a human donor who received an intestinal transplant. DNA for the CDR3: TGTGCCAGCACTATGAACAGGGCGGCTCGATCACCCCTCCACTTT. It specifies CASTMNRAARSPLHF.